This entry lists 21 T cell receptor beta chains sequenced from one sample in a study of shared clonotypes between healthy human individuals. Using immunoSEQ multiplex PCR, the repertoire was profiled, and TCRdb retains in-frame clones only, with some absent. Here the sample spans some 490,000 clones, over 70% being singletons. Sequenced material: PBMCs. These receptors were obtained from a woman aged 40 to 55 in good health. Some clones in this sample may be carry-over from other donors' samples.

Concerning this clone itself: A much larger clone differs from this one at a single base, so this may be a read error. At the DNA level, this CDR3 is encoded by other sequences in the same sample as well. The CDR3 coding sequence is TGTGCCAGCAGCTTAGCGGAGACCCAGTACTTC. Its translation: CASSLAETQYF. The chain couples TRBV7-2 to TRBJ2-5; D gene unclear. CDR3 length: 11 amino acids. Trimming pared 0 bases from V and 5 bases from J, leaving 1 base between. CDR1 SGHTA and CDR2 FQGNSA come from the germline V gene.

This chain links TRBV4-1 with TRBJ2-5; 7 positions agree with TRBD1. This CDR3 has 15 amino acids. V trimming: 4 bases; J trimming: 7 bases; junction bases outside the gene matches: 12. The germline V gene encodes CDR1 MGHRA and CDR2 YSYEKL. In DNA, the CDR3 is TGCGCCAGCAGCCCGGCCGAGACAGGGTTGGGGACCCAGTACTTC. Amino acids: CASSPAETGLGTQYF.

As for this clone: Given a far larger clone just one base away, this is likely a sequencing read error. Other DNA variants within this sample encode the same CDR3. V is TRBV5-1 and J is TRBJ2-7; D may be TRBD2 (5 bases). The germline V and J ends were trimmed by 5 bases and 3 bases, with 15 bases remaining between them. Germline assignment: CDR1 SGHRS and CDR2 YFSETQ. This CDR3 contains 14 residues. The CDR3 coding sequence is TGCGCCAGCAGTGCAGCTAGCCGAAACTACGAGCAGTACTTC. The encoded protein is CASSAASRNYEQYF.

CDR3 sequence reads: CASGSSYEQYF. The CDR3 nucleotides read TGTGCCAGCGGCAGCTCCTACGAGCAGTACTTC. The chain joins TRBV28 to TRBJ2-7; D call uncertain. Germline V gives CDR1 MDHEN, CDR2 SYDVKM. The CDR3 spans 11 residues. V gave up 8 bases and J gave up 0 bases, with 5 bases separating them. The full variable domain, with the rest looked up from reference TRBV28 and TRBJ2-7, is DVKVTQSSRYLVKRTGEKVFLECVQDMDHENMFWYRQDPGLGLRLIYFSYDVKMKEKGDIPEGYSVSREKKERFSLILESASTNQTSMYLCASGSSYEQYFGPGTRLTVT.

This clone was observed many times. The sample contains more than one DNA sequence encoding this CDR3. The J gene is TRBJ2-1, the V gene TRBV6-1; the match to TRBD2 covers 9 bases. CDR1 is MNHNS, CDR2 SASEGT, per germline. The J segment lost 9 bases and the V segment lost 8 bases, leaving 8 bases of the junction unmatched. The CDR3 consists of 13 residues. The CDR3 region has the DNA TGTGCCAGCGGAAGTAGCGGGAGAGGTGAGCAGTTCTTC. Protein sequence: CASGSSGRGEQFF.

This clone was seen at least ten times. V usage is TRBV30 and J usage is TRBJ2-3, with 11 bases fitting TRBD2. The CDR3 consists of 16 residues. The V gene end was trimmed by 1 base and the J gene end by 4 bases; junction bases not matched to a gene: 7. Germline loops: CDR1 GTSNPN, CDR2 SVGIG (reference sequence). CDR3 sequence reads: CAWSGRLAGGPDTQYF. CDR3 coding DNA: TGTGCCTGGAGTGGGCGGCTAGCGGGAGGACCAGATACGCAGTATTTT.

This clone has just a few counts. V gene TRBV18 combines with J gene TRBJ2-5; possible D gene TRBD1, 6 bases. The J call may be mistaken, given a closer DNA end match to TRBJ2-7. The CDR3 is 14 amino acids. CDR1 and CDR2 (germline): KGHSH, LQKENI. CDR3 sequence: CASSPSWDTYEQYF. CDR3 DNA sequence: TGTGCCAGCTCACCATCCTGGGACACCTACGAGCAGTACTTC.

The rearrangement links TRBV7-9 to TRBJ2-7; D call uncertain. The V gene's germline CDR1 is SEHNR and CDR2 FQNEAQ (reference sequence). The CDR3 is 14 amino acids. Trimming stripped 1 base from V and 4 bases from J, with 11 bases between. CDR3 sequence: CASSLEVSLYEQYF. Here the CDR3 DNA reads TGTGCCAGCAGCTTAGAAGTCTCGCTATACGAGCAGTACTTC.

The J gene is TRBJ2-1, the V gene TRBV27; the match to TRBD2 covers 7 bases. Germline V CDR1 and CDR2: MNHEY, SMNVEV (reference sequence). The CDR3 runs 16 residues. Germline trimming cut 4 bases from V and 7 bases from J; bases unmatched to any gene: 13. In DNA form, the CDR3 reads TGTGCCAGCAGTTCCCGCCGGGGCGGGAGTGATAATGAGCAGTTCTTC. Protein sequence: CASSSRRGGSDNEQFF.

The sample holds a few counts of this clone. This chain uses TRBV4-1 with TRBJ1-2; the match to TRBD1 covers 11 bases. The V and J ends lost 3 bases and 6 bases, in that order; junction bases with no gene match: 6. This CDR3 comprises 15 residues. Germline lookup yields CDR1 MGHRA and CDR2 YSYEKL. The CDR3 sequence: CASSQDRGRLHGYTF. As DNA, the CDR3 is TGCGCCAGCAGCCAGGACAGGGGGCGCCTTCATGGCTACACCTTC.

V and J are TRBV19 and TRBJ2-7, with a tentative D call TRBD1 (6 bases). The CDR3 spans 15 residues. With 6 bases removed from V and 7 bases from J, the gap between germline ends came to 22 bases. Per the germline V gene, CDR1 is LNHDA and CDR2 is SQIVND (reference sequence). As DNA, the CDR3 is TGTGCCAGTAGGCCCACAGGGTTCCCCCCGTGGGAGCAGTACTTC. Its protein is CASRPTGFPPWEQYF.

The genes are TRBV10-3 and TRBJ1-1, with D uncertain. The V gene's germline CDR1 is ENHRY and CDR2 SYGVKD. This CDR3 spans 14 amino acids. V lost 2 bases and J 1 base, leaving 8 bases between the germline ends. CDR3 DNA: TGTGCCATCAGTGAGGGAGGAACGAACACTGAAGCTTTCTTT. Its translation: CAISEGGTNTEAFF.

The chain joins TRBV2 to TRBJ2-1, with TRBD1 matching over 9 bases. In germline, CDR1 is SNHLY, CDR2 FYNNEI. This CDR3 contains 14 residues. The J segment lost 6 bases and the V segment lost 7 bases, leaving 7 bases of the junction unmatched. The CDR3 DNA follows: TGTGCCAGCAAGGTGGACAGGGGTGGCAATGAGCAGTTCTTC. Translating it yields CASKVDRGGNEQFF.

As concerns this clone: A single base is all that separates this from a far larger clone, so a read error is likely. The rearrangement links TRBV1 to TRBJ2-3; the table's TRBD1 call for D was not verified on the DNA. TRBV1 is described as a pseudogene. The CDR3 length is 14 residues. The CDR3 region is CTNLNMAGPDTQYF. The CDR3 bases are TGCACCAACCTGAATATGGCAGGGCCAGATACGCAGTATTTT.

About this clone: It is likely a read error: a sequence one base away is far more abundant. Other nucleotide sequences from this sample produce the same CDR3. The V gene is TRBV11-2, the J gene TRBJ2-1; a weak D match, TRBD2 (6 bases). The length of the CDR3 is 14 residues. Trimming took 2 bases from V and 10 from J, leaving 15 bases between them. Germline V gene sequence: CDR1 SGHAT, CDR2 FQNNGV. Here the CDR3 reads CASSLYAGRGEQFF. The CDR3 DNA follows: TGTGCCAGCAGCTTATACGCGGGGCGCGGGGAGCAGTTCTTC.

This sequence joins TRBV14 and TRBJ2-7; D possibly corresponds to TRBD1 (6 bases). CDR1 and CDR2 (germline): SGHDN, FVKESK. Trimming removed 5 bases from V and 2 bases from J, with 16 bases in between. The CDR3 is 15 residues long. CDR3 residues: CASSWGTGSTYEQYF. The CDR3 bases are TGTGCCAGCAGCTGGGGTACAGGGTCCACCTACGAGCAGTACTTC.

This CDR3 reads CATRTSGSFFEQYF. The CDR3 region has the DNA TGTGCCACACGGACTAGCGGGTCCTTCTTCGAGCAGTACTTC. The rearrangement links TRBV10-3 to TRBJ2-7; the match to TRBD2 covers 11 bases. The CDR3 runs to 14 residues. The germline V gene encodes CDR1 ENHRY and CDR2 SYGVKD. The J segment lost 6 bases and the V segment lost 10 bases, leaving 11 bases of the junction unmatched.

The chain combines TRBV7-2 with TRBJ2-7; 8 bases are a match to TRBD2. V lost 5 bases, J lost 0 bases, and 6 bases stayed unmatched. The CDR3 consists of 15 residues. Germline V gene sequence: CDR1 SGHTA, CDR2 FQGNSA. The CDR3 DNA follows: TGTGCCAGCAGCCGGGGGGGGATACGCTCCTACGAGCAGTACTTC. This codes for CASSRGGIRSYEQYF.

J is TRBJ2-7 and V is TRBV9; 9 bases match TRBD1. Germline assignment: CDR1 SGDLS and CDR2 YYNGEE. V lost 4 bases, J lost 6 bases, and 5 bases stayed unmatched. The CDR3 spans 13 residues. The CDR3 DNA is TGTGCCAGCAGCCCCCCGGGACAGGGCGAGCAGTACTTC. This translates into CASSPPGQGEQYF.

In DNA form, the CDR3 reads TGTGCCAGCAGTTACTCATCCGAGGCGGGCACTGAAGCTTTCTTT. Protein product: CASSYSSEAGTEAFF. The rearrangement uses TRBV27 and TRBJ1-1; D is unresolved. Germline CDR1 is MNHEY and CDR2 is SMNVEV (reference sequence). Deletions cut 4 bases from V and 4 bases from J, with 16 bases between. The CDR3 contains 15 residues.

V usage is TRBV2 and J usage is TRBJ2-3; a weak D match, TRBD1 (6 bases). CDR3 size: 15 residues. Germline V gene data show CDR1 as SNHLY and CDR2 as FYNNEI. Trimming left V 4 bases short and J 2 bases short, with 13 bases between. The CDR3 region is CASSANRENTDTQYF. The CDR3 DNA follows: TGTGCCAGCAGTGCGAACAGGGAAAACACAGATACGCAGTATTTT. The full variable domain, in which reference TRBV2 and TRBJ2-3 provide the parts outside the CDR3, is EPEVTQTPSHQVTQMGQEVILRCVPISNHLYFYWYRQILGQKVEFLVSFYNNEISEKSEIFDDQFSVERPDGSNFTLKIRSTKLEDSAMYFCASSANRENTDTQYFGPGTRLTVL.